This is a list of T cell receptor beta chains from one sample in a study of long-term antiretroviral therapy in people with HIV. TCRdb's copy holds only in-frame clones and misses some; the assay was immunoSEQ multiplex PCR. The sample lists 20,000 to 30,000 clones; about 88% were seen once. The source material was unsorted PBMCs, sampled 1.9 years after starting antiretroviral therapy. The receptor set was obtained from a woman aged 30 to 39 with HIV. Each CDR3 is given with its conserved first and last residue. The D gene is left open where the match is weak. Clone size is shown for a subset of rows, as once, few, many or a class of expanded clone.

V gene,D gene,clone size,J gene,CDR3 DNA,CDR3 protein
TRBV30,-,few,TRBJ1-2,TGTGCCTGGAGTGAGCGGGACTATGGCTACACCTTC,CAWSERDYGYTF
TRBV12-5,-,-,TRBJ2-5,TGTGCTAGTGGTTTGCCCGGGGACCGTCGATTGGAGACCCAGTACTTC,CASGLPGDRRLETQYF
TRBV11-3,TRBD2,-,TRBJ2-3,TGTGCCAGCAGCTTCCGGACTAGCGGGGGCACAGATACGCAGTATTTT,CASSFRTSGGTDTQYF
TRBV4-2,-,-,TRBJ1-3,TGTGCCAGCAGCCAAGATCGGGCAGGGACTACTGGAAACACCATATATTTT,CASSQDRAGTTGNTIYF
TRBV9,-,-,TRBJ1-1,TGTGCCAGCAGCCCCAACAGGGAAGCCACTGAAGCTTTCTTT,CASSPNREATEAFF
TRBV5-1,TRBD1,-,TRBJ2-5,TGCGCCAGCAGCTTGGGACAGGGGAATAAAGAGACCCAGTACTTC,CASSLGQGNKETQYF
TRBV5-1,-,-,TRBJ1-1,TGCGCCAGCAGACCCGACAGAAACACTGAAGCTTTCTTT,CASRPDRNTEAFF
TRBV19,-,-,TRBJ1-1,TGTGCCAGTAGTATGAAGTACAGAAACACTGAAGCTTTCTTT,CASSMKYRNTEAFF
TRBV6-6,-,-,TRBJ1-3,TGTGCCAGCAGTTACGCAGGGTCGAACTCTGGAAACACCATATATTTT,CASSYAGSNSGNTIYF
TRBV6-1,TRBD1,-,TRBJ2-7,TGTGCCAGCAGTGAGACAGGGTGGTACGAGCAGTACTTC,CASSETGWYEQYF
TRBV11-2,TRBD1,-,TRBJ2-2,TGTGCCAGCAGCCCACCGGGACAGGGGAACACCGGGGAGCTGTTTTTT,CASSPPGQGNTGELFF
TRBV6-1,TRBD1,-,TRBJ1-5,TGTGCCAGCAGTGAAGCGGCACAGGGGAGGCGGCCCCAGCATTTT,CASSEAAQGRRPQHF
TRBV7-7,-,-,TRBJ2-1,TGTGCCAGCAGCTTACGGCGGGCCGAATACAATGAGCAGTTCTTC,CASSLRRAEYNEQFF
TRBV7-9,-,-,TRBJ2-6,TGTGCCAGCAGCTTAGGGTCAGGGGCGAGTGTCTCTGGGGCCAACGTCCTGACTTTC,CASSLGSGASVSGANVLTF
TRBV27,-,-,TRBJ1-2,TGTGCCAGCAGTTTATTCCGAGGGGCGGCTTATGGCTACACCTTC,CASSLFRGAAYGYTF
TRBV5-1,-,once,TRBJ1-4,TGCGCCAGCAGCTCGAATAACGATGCAACTAATGAAAAACTGTTTTTT,CASSSNNDATNEKLFF
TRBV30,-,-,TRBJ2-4,TGTGCCTGGAGTGCCTCCCTTTTTGTGCCGGGGGTTCAGTACTTC,CAWSASLFVPGVQYF
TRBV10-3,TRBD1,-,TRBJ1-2,TGTGCCATCAGCGCCACGCCGGGGACAGGCGACTATGGCTACACCTTC,CAISATPGTGDYGYTF
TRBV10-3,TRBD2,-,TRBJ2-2,TGTGCCATCAGTGAAGTAGCGGGGGAAACCGGGGAGCTGTTTTTT,CAISEVAGETGELFF
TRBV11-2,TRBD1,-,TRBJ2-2,TGTGCCAGCAGTTATAACCGGGACAGGGCTTTGTACACCGGGGAGCTGTTTTTT,CASSYNRDRALYTGELFF
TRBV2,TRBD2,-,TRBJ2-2,TGTGCCAGCAGCTCGGGACTAGCGGCCGGGGAGCTGTTTTTT,CASSSGLAAGELFF
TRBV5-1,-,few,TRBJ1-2,TGCGCCAGCAGCTCAGGTTCTTCGCCTGGCTACACCTTC,CASSSGSSPGYTF
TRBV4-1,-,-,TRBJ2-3,TGCGCCAGCAGTTACCTACCGGGACGGGAGTTCTCAGATACGCAGTATTTT,CASSYLPGREFSDTQYF
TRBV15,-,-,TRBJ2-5,TGTGCCACCAGCAGAGACGTTGAGACCCAGTACTTC,CATSRDVETQYF
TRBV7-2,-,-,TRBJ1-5,TGTGCCAGCAGCTTAGGGACAACAAGGAGTCAGCCCCAGCATTTT,CASSLGTTRSQPQHF
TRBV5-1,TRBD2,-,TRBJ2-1,TGCGCCAGCGGACCTTGGGCGGGGGTTTACAATGAGCAGTTCTTC,CASGPWAGVYNEQFF
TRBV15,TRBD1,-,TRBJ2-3,TGTGCCACCAGCAGTGGACAGGGAGGAGCAGATACGCAGTATTTT,CATSSGQGGADTQYF
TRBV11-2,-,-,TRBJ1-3,TGTGCCAGCAGCTTGGACTCCTTCTCTGGAAACACCATATATTTT,CASSLDSFSGNTIYF
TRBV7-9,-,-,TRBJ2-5,TGTGCCAGCAGCTTAGCAGCTGACGCGGCCAAGGGGACCCAGTACTTC,CASSLAADAAKGTQYF
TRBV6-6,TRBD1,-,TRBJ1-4,TGTGCCAGCAGTTACCGGCAACAGGGGGCAGGAGAAAAACTGTTTTTT,CASSYRQQGAGEKLFF
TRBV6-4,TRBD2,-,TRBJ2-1,TGTGCCAGCAGAGCCCTAGCGGGGGATCGAGATGAGCAGTTCTTC,CASRALAGDRDEQFF
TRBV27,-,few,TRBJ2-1,TGTGCCAGCACGACCCGGCGGGACAGACAAATCTCCTACAATGAGCAGTTCTTC,CASTTRRDRQISYNEQFF
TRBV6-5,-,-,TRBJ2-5,TGTGCCAGCAGCCGTACCGCCCAAGAGACCCAGTACTTC,CASSRTAQETQYF
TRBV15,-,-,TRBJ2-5,TGTGCCACCAGCAGAGAGGGCGGACTGGATGCCCAGTACTTC,CATSREGGLDAQYF
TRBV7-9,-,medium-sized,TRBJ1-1,TGTGCCAGCAGCTTAGTGGCAGGTGGGAACACTGAAGCTTTCTTT,CASSLVAGGNTEAFF
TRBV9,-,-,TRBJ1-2,TGTGCCAGCAGCTTATCCGACAGCAACTATGGCTACACCTTC,CASSLSDSNYGYTF
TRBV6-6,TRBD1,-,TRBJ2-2,TGTGCCAGCAGCCCGGACAGGATATACACCGGGGAGCTGTTTTTT,CASSPDRIYTGELFF
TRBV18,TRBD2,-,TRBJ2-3,TGTGCCAGCTCACTTAAACTAGCGGCTAGCACAGATACGCAGTATTTT,CASSLKLAASTDTQYF
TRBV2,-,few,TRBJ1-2,TGTGCCAGCATTCGGGGAAGGCCTTCGAACTATGGCTACACCTTC,CASIRGRPSNYGYTF
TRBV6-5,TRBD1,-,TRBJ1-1,TGTGCCAGCCGAGTCACAGGGGGCGCTGAAGCTTTCTTT,CASRVTGGAEAFF
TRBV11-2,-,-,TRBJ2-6,TGTGCCAGCAGCTTTGCGAGCGGTGGGGCCAACGTCCTGACTTTC,CASSFASGGANVLTF
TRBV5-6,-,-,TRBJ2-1,TGTGCCAGCAGCCCAGGGACGATCGTCGAGTACAATGAGCAGTTCTTC,CASSPGTIVEYNEQFF
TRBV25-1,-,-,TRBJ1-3,TGTGCCAGCAGTGAGTACATGCTCTCTGGAAACACCATATATTTT,CASSEYMLSGNTIYF
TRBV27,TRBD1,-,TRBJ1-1,TGTGCCAGCAGCCGGGGACAGGCTGTCGGCACTGAAGCTTTCTTT,CASSRGQAVGTEAFF
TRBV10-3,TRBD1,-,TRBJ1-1,TGTGCCATCAGTGACTTCCGGGACAGACAAGCTGAAGCTTTCTTT,CAISDFRDRQAEAFF
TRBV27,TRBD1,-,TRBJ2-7,TGTGCCAGCAGACTTATGACAGGGGCCCCCTACGAGCAGTACTTC,CASRLMTGAPYEQYF
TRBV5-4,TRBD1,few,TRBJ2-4,TGTGCCAGCAGGGTCGACAGGGGCCCGGTGGGGAACATTCAGTACTTC,CASRVDRGPVGNIQYF